This T cell receptor (beta chain) was sequenced in a study of beta chain features in type 1 diabetes (dated by TCRdb to 2017 to 2018). With respect to the entire study: Mean age, gender distribution, total cell number and subset yield were not different between patients and healthy donors. In the study, TCRB repertoires of sorted circulating CD4+ T cell subsets from recently diagnosed type 1 diabetes patients were compared with those of matched healthy donors. A total of approximately 110,000,000 sorted cells were examined across all samples, and a strong correlation was observed between cell number per subset and RNA yield. Naive and central memory subsets were obtained from all 30 or so donors, but regulatory and stem cell-like memory subsets were isolated from only 8 patients and roughly eight healthy donors. Results the study describes overall, beyond this receptor: Patients with type 1 diabetes made fewer insertions and deleted more nucleotides at VDJ recombination sites, implying thymic rearrangement abnormalities. Type 1 diabetes patients showed a moderate but significant shortening of TCRB CDR3 length in all four CD4+ subsets. Naive, central memory and regulatory TCRB repertoires appeared to be more alike among patients than among healthy donors. Only small numbers of individuals were included in the HLA sub-analyses, which left unresolved whether HLA type had any influence on TCRB rearrangement. Shorter templates might be favored by PCR, yet because patient and control samples were amplified and corrected together, any such skew would affect both groups equally. Because cDNA was sequenced instead of genomic DNA, activated cells with high expression could be over-represented, although the groups did not differ in activation or CD3 levels.

This clone was found a few times. Its antigen is unknown. The input lacks base qualities; no much larger clone sits a single base away. Each donor gave one peripheral blood draw, averaging approximately 0.11 L, which was collected into heparinised tubes. A BD FACSAria II was used to sort naive, central memory, regulatory and stem cell-like memory CD4+ T cells with a panel that included CD45RO, CCR7, CD25, CD127, CD95 and CD27. All sorted populations exceeded 98% purity. PBMCs were separated immediately by Lymphoprep density gradient centrifugation and were stained directly, without being cultured. Samples were stained and sorted in pairs, with one healthy donor and one patient per experiment, so that batch effects were minimized. The entire isolated RNA was reverse transcribed using the High Capacity cDNA Reverse Transcription Kit, and thus expressed TCRB transcripts were sequenced. Deep immunoSEQ sequencing was applied to naive, central memory and regulatory T cell samples, giving an average of approximately 4 million total reads per sample. Sorted cells were lysed in RLT buffer, and RNA was extracted using DNase-treated RNeasy Micro or Mini kits according to cell number. Each cell subset was processed on its own to prevent cross-contamination, while patient and healthy donor samples were processed together. The immunoSEQ multiplex PCR was used to amplify TCRB sequences from cDNA, generating 87-bp fragments that spanned the CDR3 region. The amplicons were sequenced using the Illumina HiSeq platform. In the authors' own workflow: PCR bias was computationally corrected using synthetic template baselines, reads within Hamming distance 2 were collapsed, and singletons that could not be merged were discarded. Reads were aligned against IMGT to assign V, D and J genes, CDR3 length and insertions or deletions at six rearrangement sites. Within each subset, clonotype counts were normalized to sorted cell number, after which true diversity and Gini coefficients were computed with the tcR R package. Repertoire sharing was quantified using the overlap coefficient calculated on TCRB nucleotide sequences. Out-of-frame TCRB sequences from naive cells were analyzed as a proxy for the pre-selection repertoire. Held by TCRdb, this immuneACCESS table contains in-frame sequences only and omits some clones. Under half of the omission traces to an unresolved V gene where checked; the cause of the rest is unknown. Clone size and the V and J calls come from that table; the DNA yielded D and trimming. This sample gives 250,000 to 300,000 clones in total; roughly a quarter of them show up just once. Roughly 0.013% of the sample comes from the top ten.

V has 1 base trimmed and J has 2 bases trimmed; junction bases matching no gene number 5. The germline V gene encodes CDR1 LGHNA and CDR2 YNFKEQ. The CDR3 sequence holds 17 residues, the cysteine and phenylalanine included. The only DNA kept is the CDR3, 51 bases in frame from the first base. The chain is assembled from TRBV4-2 and TRBJ2-3, with 11 bases in between that match TRBD2. Input material: naive CD4+ T cells from blood. The meaning of the sample's cell subset or site label: true naive CD4+ T cells. The sequence was obtained from a woman in her 30s with type 1 diabetes. The DNA reads as follows: TGTGCCAGCAGCCAAGCGCCACTAGCGGGAGTCACAGATACGCAGTATTTT. Translation gives CASSQAPLAGVTDTQYF.